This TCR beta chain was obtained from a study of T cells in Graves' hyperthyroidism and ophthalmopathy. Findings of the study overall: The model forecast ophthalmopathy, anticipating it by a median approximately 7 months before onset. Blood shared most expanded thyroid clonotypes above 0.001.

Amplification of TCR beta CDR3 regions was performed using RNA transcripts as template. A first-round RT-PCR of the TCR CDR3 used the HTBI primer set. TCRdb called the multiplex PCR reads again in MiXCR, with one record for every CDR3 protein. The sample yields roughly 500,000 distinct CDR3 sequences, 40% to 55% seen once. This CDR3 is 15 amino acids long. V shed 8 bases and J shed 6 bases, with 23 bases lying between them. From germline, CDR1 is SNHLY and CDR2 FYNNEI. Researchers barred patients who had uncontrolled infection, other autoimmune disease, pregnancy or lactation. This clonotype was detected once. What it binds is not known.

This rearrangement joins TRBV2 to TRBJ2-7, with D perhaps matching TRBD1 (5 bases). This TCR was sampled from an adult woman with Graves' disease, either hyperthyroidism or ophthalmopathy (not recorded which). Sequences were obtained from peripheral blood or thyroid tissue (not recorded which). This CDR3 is CASALSWGRACEQYF. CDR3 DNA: TGTGCCAGCGCGTTATCCTGGGGCAGAGCCTGCGAGCAGTACTTC.